Listed below are T cell receptor beta chains from one sample, sequenced in a study of blood T cell repertoires in COVID-19. Sequenced by immunoSEQ multiplex PCR; TCRdb stores in-frame clones only, minus some. This table holds a few hundred thousand clones, 86% found once. The sample taken for sequencing was peripheral blood. These receptors all stem from a woman in her thirties with active or convalescent COVID-19. CDR3s include the opening cysteine and the closing phenylalanine or tryptophan. The D gene is left open where the match is weak. Clone size is shown for a subset of rows, as once, few, many or a class of expanded clone.

>TRBV30|NA|NA|TRBJ1-2
CAWSVRDYYGYTF
TGTGCCTGGAGTGTAAGGGACTACTATGGCTACACCTTC
>TRBV5-1|NA|TRBD2|TRBJ2-3
CASSFAGLGADTQYF
TGCGCCAGCAGCTTTGCCGGACTAGGCGCAGATACGCAGTATTTT
>TRBV19|NA|NA|TRBJ2-2
CASSIGALHTGELFF
TGTGCCAGTAGTATTGGGGCCCTGCACACCGGGGAGCTGTTTTTT
>TRBV4-3|NA|TRBD1|TRBJ2-5
CASSQFVDRGETQYF
TGCGCCAGCAGCCAGTTCGTGGACAGGGGAGAGACCCAGTACTTC
>TRBV5-4|NA|TRBD1|TRBJ2-3
CASSPWDSSTDTQYF
TGTGCCAGCAGCCCGTGGGACAGTAGCACAGATACGCAGTATTTT
>TRBV30|NA|NA|TRBJ1-6
CAWSLESAYNSPLHF
TGTGCCTGGAGTCTGGAGAGCGCCTATAATTCACCCCTCCACTTT
>TRBV19|few|TRBD1|TRBJ1-2
CASSFRQGDYGYTF
TGTGCCAGTAGTTTCCGACAGGGGGACTATGGCTACACCTTC
>TRBV27|NA|NA|TRBJ2-7
CASSAGQLYEQYF
TGTGCCAGCAGCGCGGGACAGCTCTACGAGCAGTACTTC
>TRBV5-1|NA|NA|TRBJ2-7
CASSLQGLTYEQYF
TGCGCCAGCAGCTTACAGGGCTTAACCTACGAGCAGTACTTC
>TRBV11-2|NA|NA|TRBJ1-2
CASRIPIQGSYGYTF
TGTGCCAGCAGGATTCCGATACAGGGATCATACGGCTACACCTTC
>TRBV25-1|NA|NA|TRBJ2-7
CASSEFLGGNEQYF
TGTGCCAGCAGTGAATTCTTGGGCGGGAACGAGCAGTACTTC
>TRBV30|NA|NA|TRBJ1-6
CAWSSGEFSSPLHF
TGTGCCTGGAGTTCAGGGGAGTTTAGTTCACCCCTCCACTTT